What follows describes a single TCR beta chain. Seattle patients were enrolled during active infection and followed longitudinally. The CDR3 covers 15 residues. V trimming: 3 bases; J trimming: 4 bases; junction bases outside the gene matches: 6. Germline V gene lookup returns CDR1 MRHNA and CDR2 SNTAGT. The data are from a study of blood T cell repertoires in COVID-19. Per the authors' pipeline: Estimated nucleated cell counts came from reference gene primer amplification. Repertoires were generated with immunoSEQ multiplex PCR, while TCRdb's copy carries only in-frame clones and drops some. V, J and clone size derive from that table, while D and trimming were established from the DNA sequence. The data show 180,000 or so clones, approximately 88% seen once.

Specimen: peripheral blood. This TCR was sampled from a woman aged 40 to 49 with COVID-19, enrolled during active disease. This chain joins TRBV6-4 and TRBJ1-2; 9 positions agree with TRBD1. The CDR3 spells CASSDRTGEGYGYTF. For the CDR3, the DNA is TGTGCCAGCAGTGATAGGACAGGGGAAGGCTATGGCTACACCTTC.